This passage covers 18 T cell receptor beta chains from one sample sequenced in a study of blood T cell repertoires in COVID-19. The assay was immunoSEQ multiplex PCR, and TCRdb's table has in-frame clones only and misses some. The repertoire has under 200,000 clones, more than 75% of them found once; the top ten carry 3.7%. Sequences were obtained from peripheral blood. The source of these receptors is a man in his late teens or twenties with active or convalescent COVID-19.

In its sample, this clone was seen once. This chain links TRBV10-3 with TRBJ1-1, with 12 bases identical to TRBD1. The CDR3 totals 15 residues. The V gene end was trimmed by 2 bases and the J gene end by 4 bases; junction bases not matched to a gene: 2. Per the germline V gene, CDR1 is ENHRY and CDR2 is SYGVKD. The CDR3 sequence: CAISEGGQGATEAFF. In DNA, the CDR3 is TGTGCCATCAGTGAGGGGGGACAGGGGGCCACTGAAGCTTTCTTT.

The chain uses TRBV7-2 and TRBJ1-2; D is undetermined. Trimming shortened V by 4 bases and J by 2 bases, and 14 bases separated the two germline ends. The V gene's germline CDR1 is SGHTA and CDR2 FQGNSA. There are 15 residues in the CDR3. The CDR3 reads CASSSGLRLNYGYTF. Written as DNA, the CDR3 is TGTGCCAGCAGCTCCGGACTGAGGTTAAACTATGGCTACACCTTC.

The chain links TRBV18 to TRBJ1-5; TRBD1 agrees at 8 bases. The CDR3 is made up of 14 amino acids. V gave up 3 bases and J gave up 7 bases; unmatched junction bases: 5. Germline V gene lookup returns CDR1 KGHSH and CDR2 LQKENI. CDR3 protein: CASSPMDRDQPQHF. CDR3 nucleotide sequence: TGTGCCAGCTCACCGATGGACAGGGACCAGCCCCAGCATTTT.

The chain joins TRBV10-3 to TRBJ2-3, with D maybe TRBD1 (6 bases). Germline assignment: CDR1 ENHRY and CDR2 SYGVKD. This CDR3 is built from 13 residues. Trimming removed 8 bases from V and 2 bases from J, with 11 bases in between. CDR3 protein: CAIAGVSTDTQYF. CDR3 DNA sequence: TGTGCCATCGCAGGGGTTTCCACAGATACGCAGTATTTT.

This chain links TRBV23-1 with TRBJ2-5; tentatively, D is TRBD2 (6 bases). TRBV23-1 is an ORF; its function is uncertain. With 1 base removed from V and 1 base from J, the gap between germline ends came to 13 bases. The CDR3 sequence is 16 residues long. The CDR3: CASSQFSGSGQETQYF. CDR3 nucleotides: TGCGCCAGCAGTCAATTCTCCGGGAGCGGCCAAGAGACCCAGTACTTC.

The chain joins TRBV5-1 to TRBJ2-1; TRBD1 matches at 9 bases. The germline gives CDR1 SGHRS, CDR2 YFSETQ. This CDR3 comprises 14 residues. V was pared by 2 bases and J by 4 bases, with 1 base of the junction left unmatched. CDR3 coding DNA: TGCGCCAGCAGCTTAGGGACAGGGTACAATGAGCAGTTCTTC. Translating gives CASSLGTGYNEQFF.

The chain combines TRBV19 with TRBJ1-5; D is unclear. V was cut by 1 base and J by 1 base, with 8 bases left in between. CDR3 size: 15 residues. In germline, CDR1 is LNHDA, CDR2 SQIVND (reference sequence). The CDR3 protein is CASSIVSESNQPQHF. CDR3 coding DNA: TGTGCCAGTAGTATAGTTTCCGAGAGCAATCAGCCCCAGCATTTT.

The CDR3: CASSAGTASSSYEQYF. The CDR3 DNA follows: TGTGCCAGCAGCGCAGGGACAGCTAGCAGCTCCTACGAGCAGTACTTC. The V call is TRBV5-6, the J call TRBJ2-7, with TRBD1 matching 7 bases. The CDR3 loop spans 16 amino acids. V shed 4 bases and J 0 bases; nucleotides not matched to a gene: 10. CDR1 is SGHDT, CDR2 YYEEEE, per germline.

This chain links TRBV5-1 with TRBJ2-3; D not resolved. The germline CDR1 and CDR2 sequences are SGHRS and YFSETQ. V was clipped by 0 bases and J by 6 bases, with 8 bases between them. The CDR3 covers 13 residues. CDR3 bases: TGCGCCAGCAGCTTGGGACCCGGGGATACGCAGTATTTT. Its translation: CASSLGPGDTQYF.

The chain has TRBV6-6 and TRBJ2-6; 10 bases map to TRBD1. Trimming took 11 bases from V and 1 from J; bases not matched to a gene: 8. Looked up from germline, CDR1 is MNHNY and CDR2 is SVGAGI (reference sequence). The CDR3 has 16 residues. The CDR3 DNA is TGTGCCGGGAGGGGGGACAGGGGTTCTGGGGCCAACGTCCTGACTTTC. It specifies CAGRGDRGSGANVLTF.

The chain employs TRBV5-1 and TRBJ2-5, with 10 bases aligning to TRBD1. V lost 4 bases and J lost 8; bases outside the gene matches: 5. The CDR3 is 13 amino acids. Germline CDR1 SGHRS, CDR2 YFSETQ. The CDR3 here is CASSPGTGDTQYF. The CDR3, as DNA: TGCGCCAGCAGCCCCGGGACAGGGGACACCCAGTACTTC.

This sequence joins TRBV6-4 and TRBJ1-1, with 12 bases lining up with TRBD1. The V gene's germline CDR1 is MRHNA and CDR2 SNTAGT. CDR3 length: 20 residues. V was pared by 6 bases and J by 3 bases, with 20 bases of the junction left unmatched. CDR3 in amino acids: CASSVTGTGGVKDRDTEAFF. The CDR3, as DNA: TGTGCCAGCAGCGTCACCGGGACAGGGGGCGTTAAGGATCGGGACACTGAAGCTTTCTTT.

J is TRBJ2-7 and V is TRBV28; no clear D. V was clipped by 5 bases and J by 1 base, with 15 bases between them. Looked up from germline, CDR1 is MDHEN and CDR2 is SYDVKM. The CDR3 is 15 amino acids. The CDR3 sequence is CASSPMTSRSYEQYV. The CDR3 DNA follows: TGTGCCAGCAGTCCAATGACGAGCAGGTCCTACGAGCAGTACGTC.

V usage is TRBV18 and J usage is TRBJ2-4; maybe TRBD1 (5 bases). V gave up 2 bases and J gave up 1 base, with 6 bases separating them. In germline, CDR1 is KGHSH, CDR2 LQKENI. The length of the CDR3 is 14 residues. Here the CDR3 DNA reads TGTGCCAGCTCACCAAGACAGGCCAAAAACATTCAGTACTTC. This encodes CASSPRQAKNIQYF.

This CDR3 reads CASSRALRNQPQHF. Written as DNA, the CDR3 is TGCGCCAGCAGCCGGGCTCTGCGAAATCAGCCCCAGCATTTT. This sequence joins TRBV4-1 and TRBJ1-5; no reliable D call. The CDR3 totals 14 residues. Trimming took off 4 bases at V and 4 bases at J, with 11 bases between the two ends. From germline, CDR1 is MGHRA and CDR2 YSYEKL.

This sequence joins TRBV27 and TRBJ1-3, with D unresolved. V dropped 5 bases and J dropped 0 bases, with 20 bases sitting between them. Looked up from germline, CDR1 is MNHEY and CDR2 is SMNVEV (reference sequence). The CDR3 length is 18 residues. CDR3 region: CASSPILTSRVSGNTIYF. The CDR3 bases are TGTGCCAGCAGTCCAATTCTTACAAGCCGGGTCTCTGGAAACACCATATATTTT.

This rearrangement joins TRBV18 to TRBJ1-1, with D perhaps matching TRBD1 (6 bases). Germline V CDR1 and CDR2: KGHSH, LQKENI. Trimming removed 0 bases at V and 5 bases at J, with 10 bases between. The CDR3 is made up of 14 amino acids. The CDR3 spells CASSPPPTGTEAFF. As DNA, the CDR3 is TGTGCCAGCTCACCACCCCCGACAGGAACTGAAGCTTTCTTT.

The rearrangement joins TRBV6-5 to TRBJ1-1; 8 bases agree with TRBD1. This CDR3 is built from 15 residues. The germline CDR1 and CDR2 sequences are MNHEY and SVGAGI. The ends lost 7 bases at V and 9 bases at J; junction bases unmatched: 16. CDR3 in amino acids: CASTPGPSGTGKAFF. The CDR3 coding sequence is TGTGCCAGCACCCCGGGCCCCAGCGGGACAGGAAAAGCTTTCTTT.